Listed here are 5 T cell receptor beta chains from one sample, sequenced in a study of T cell repertoires in cytomegalovirus infection. From the reads, TCRdb called clonotypes with MiXCR, one entry per CDR3 protein. The table has around 530,000 distinct CDR3 sequences, approximately 25% seen once. The sequencing input was PBMCs. All receptors derive from a human donor in good health (CMV status not recorded). Some clones in this sample may be carry-over from other donors' samples.

The chain couples TRBV6-6 to TRBJ2-1, with D possibly being TRBD2 (6 bases). The length of the CDR3 is 19 residues. Trimming shortened V by 0 bases and J by 2 bases, and 20 bases separated the two germline ends. Germline V gene data show CDR1 as MNHNY and CDR2 as SVGAGI (reference sequence). The CDR3 DNA is TGTGCCAGCAGTTACTCTTACGCCGTCGGGGGACCTACCTACAATGAGCAGTTCTTC. Amino acid sequence: CASSYSYAVGGPTYNEQFF.

This chain joins TRBV7-2 and TRBJ2-7; 7 bases line up with TRBD2. The CDR3 sequence is 14 residues long. V dropped 5 bases and J dropped 2; count of bases not matched to a gene: 6. Germline V gives CDR1 SGHTA, CDR2 FQGNSA. In nucleotides, the CDR3 is TGTGCCAGCAGCCTCAGCGGGGCCACCTACGAGCAGTACTTC. As protein: CASSLSGATYEQYF.

This clonotype was detected ten times or more. The chain recombines TRBV28 with TRBJ1-5; 7 bases fit TRBD1. Germline V gene sequence: CDR1 MDHEN, CDR2 SYDVKM. The length of the CDR3 is 15 residues. J was trimmed by 7 bases and V by 8 bases; bases with no gene match: 14. The CDR3 sequence: CASQKGAGGNQPQHF. CDR3 bases: TGTGCCAGCCAGAAAGGAGCAGGGGGAAACCAGCCCCAGCATTTT. The whole variable domain, filled in from reference TRBV28 and TRBJ1-5, reads DVKVTQSSRYLVKRTGEKVFLECVQDMDHENMFWYRQDPGLGLRLIYFSYDVKMKEKGDIPEGYSVSREKKERFSLILESASTNQTSMYLCASQKGAGGNQPQHFGDGTRLSIL.

This clonotype was counted between two and nine times. The genes are TRBV4-2 and TRBJ2-1; the D call may be TRBD1 or TRBD2 (6 bases each). Trimming cost V 0 bases and J 10 bases, with 13 bases left between them. This CDR3 is built from 14 residues. Germline CDR1 reads LGHNA; CDR2 reads YNFKEQ. The CDR3 coding sequence is TGTGCCAGCAGCCAAGAGTCCCGGGGGCAGGAGCAGTTCTTC. Protein: CASSQESRGQEQFF.

This clonotype was seen ten or more times. The chain employs TRBV11-2 and TRBJ2-1, with 13 bases lining up with TRBD2. The CDR3 is 17 residues long. Germline V gene data show CDR1 as SGHAT and CDR2 as FQNNGV. J gave up 6 bases and V 1 base, and 6 bases lay outside the gene matches. As DNA, the CDR3 is TGTGCCAGCAGCTTAGGACAACTAGCGGGAGGGGGCAATGAGCAGTTCTTC. Its protein is CASSLGQLAGGGNEQFF. Supplemented by reference TRBV11-2 and TRBJ2-1, the full variable domain reads EAGVAQSPRYKIIEKRQSVAFWCNPISGHATLYWYQQILGQGPKLLIQFQNNGVVDDSQLPKDRFSAERLKGVDSTLKIQPAKLEDSAVYLCASSLGQLAGGGNEQFFGPGTRLTVL.